Listed below are T cell receptor beta chains from one sample, sequenced in a study of T cells after yellow fever vaccination. TCRdb called the 5' RACE reads again in MiXCR, with one record for every CDR3 protein. The table shows about 580,000 distinct CDR3 sequences, with roughly a sixth occurring only once. The material was PBMCs, obtained more than 4 days after the first yellow fever vaccination. These receptors were collected from a man younger than 35 who received the YFV17D yellow fever vaccine. The CDR3 runs from the conserved cysteine through the conserved F or W. The D gene is left open where the match is weak. Clone size is stated in some rows and not others, as once, few, many or a class when expanded.

>TRBV7-6|TRBD2|TRBJ2-2|.
TGTGCCAGCAGCGCGATCCGACTAGCGGGGGGGCACAACACCGGGGAGCTGTTTTTT
CASSAIRLAGGHNTGELFF
>TRBV12-3/TRBV12-4|.|TRBJ2-1|.
TGTGCCAGCAGTTTAGGACTAGGGGGGAATGGGCAGTTCTTC
CASSLGLGGNGQFF
>TRBV20-1|TRBD1|TRBJ2-1|.
TGCAGTGCCAGAATGGGACAGGGGGCGCACAATGAGCAGTTCTTC
CSARMGQGAHNEQFF
>TRBV20-1|.|TRBJ2-5|many
TGCAGTGCTCCACTCGGTGGACAGAAAGAGACCCAGTACTTC
CSAPLGGQKETQYF
>TRBV5-1|.|TRBJ2-2|few
TGCGCCAGCAGCTTGGGCGCGCGGGGGAACACCGGGGAGCTGTTTTTT
CASSLGARGNTGELFF
>TRBV9|TRBD1|TRBJ1-5|.
TGTGCCAGCAGCGTTGGGACAGATTTAAATCAGCCCCAGCATTTT
CASSVGTDLNQPQHF
>TRBV6-2/TRBV6-3|TRBD2|TRBJ2-4|few
TGTGCCAGCAGTCCCGGACTAGCGGACGGAAACATTCAGTACTTC
CASSPGLADGNIQYF
>TRBV12-3/TRBV12-4|.|TRBJ1-1|many
TGTGCCAGCAGGATACAGTTGAACACTGAAGCTTTCTTT
CASRIQLNTEAFF
>TRBV24-1|.|TRBJ2-5|.
TGTGCCACCAGTGGAGGGGATTCAGGTCCAGAAGAGACCCAGTACTTC
CATSGGDSGPEETQYF
>TRBV29-1|.|TRBJ2-5|.
TGCAGCCTACTGGGGCAGGGGGCTAGCGGGGCGCAAGAGACCCAGTACTTC
CSLLGQGASGAQETQYF
>TRBV24-1|.|TRBJ2-1|.
TGTGCCACCCGGGGGCACGACAATGAGCAGTTCTTC
CATRGHDNEQFF
>TRBV7-9|.|TRBJ2-2|.
TGTGCCAGCAGCCCACGGGGGACTGGGGCGAACACCGGGGAGCTGTTTTTT
CASSPRGTGANTGELFF
>TRBV28|.|TRBJ1-4|once
TGTGCCAGCAAAACAGAGGGGGGTGAAAAACTGTTTTTT
CASKTEGGEKLFF
>TRBV7-3|TRBD2|TRBJ2-1|.
TGTGCCAGCAGTCGTAGCGGGGGGGCTGGCGATGAGCAGTTCTTC
CASSRSGGAGDEQFF
>TRBV18|.|TRBJ2-5|.
TGTGCCAGCTCACCAGCCCGGGACGAAAGAGAAGAGACCCAGTACTTC
CASSPARDEREETQYF
>TRBV7-9|TRBD1|TRBJ1-1|few
TGTGCCAGCAGCTTAGTCCAGGGGGGAGTTAGTGAAGCTTTCTTT
CASSLVQGGVSEAFF
>TRBV12-3/TRBV12-4|TRBD2|TRBJ2-1|few
TGTGCCAGCAGAGTAGGGACTAGCGGGGCCAGCGAGCAGTTCTTC
CASRVGTSGASEQFF
>TRBV27|.|TRBJ1-6|.
TGTGCCGTTCGCCCGTGGTCCCTCCACTTT
CAVRPWSLHF
>TRBV20-1|.|TRBJ1-1|few
TGCAGTGCGCAGAGGGGCGGCGGCACTGAAGCTTTCTTT
CSAQRGGGTEAFF
>TRBV7-2|TRBD1|TRBJ1-5|.
TGTGCCAGCAGCGCTCAGACAGGGGGAGGTAGGGAGCCCCAGCATTTT
CASSAQTGGGREPQHF
>TRBV5-1|.|TRBJ2-1|.
TGCGCCAGCAGCTCAGTCCCTGACAATGAGCAGTTCTTC
CASSSVPDNEQFF
>TRBV27|.|TRBJ1-5|few
TGTGCCAGCAGTTTAGAGATGGGTCAGCCCCAGCATTTT
CASSLEMGQPQHF
>TRBV29-1|.|TRBJ2-1|.
TGCAGCGTTGAAGAGAGGTCGGGGAACTCCTACAATGAGCAGTTCTTC
CSVEERSGNSYNEQFF
>TRBV7-2|.|TRBJ2-7|few
TGTGCCAGCAGCGCCGGGACTGTCTACGAGCAGTACTTC
CASSAGTVYEQYF
>TRBV5-1|.|TRBJ2-2|many
TGCGCCAGCAGGCCGACAGGGAACACCGGGGAGCTGTTTTTT
CASRPTGNTGELFF
>TRBV18|.|TRBJ1-4|few
TGTGCCAGCTCACCTGGGCGGACGACAACTAATGAAAAACTGTTTTTT
CASSPGRTTTNEKLFF
>TRBV5-1|TRBD1|TRBJ1-2|few
TGCGCCAGCAGCTTGGCCCAGGGGGCCCAGGAGGGCTACACCTTC
CASSLAQGAQEGYTF
>TRBV7-9|TRBD1|TRBJ1-1|few
TGTGCCAGCACCACGACAGGGAAGGGGTACACTGAAGCTTTCTTT
CASTTTGKGYTEAFF
>TRBV5-1|TRBD1|TRBJ2-1|.
TGCGCCAGCAACCCAATAGGACAGGGAGGCAATGAGCAGTTCTTC
CASNPIGQGGNEQFF
>TRBV3-1|TRBD2|TRBJ2-1|.
TGTGCCAGCAGCCAAAGTTCGAATAGCGGGGGGGAGCAGTTCTTC
CASSQSSNSGGEQFF
>TRBV27|TRBD1|TRBJ2-3|.
TGTGCCAGCAGTAAGCTAGGGACAGGGGGCACAGATACGCAGTATTTT
CASSKLGTGGTDTQYF
>TRBV4-2|.|TRBJ2-3|few
TGTGCCAGCAGCCAAGACTTTGGGGCAGATACGCAGTATTTT
CASSQDFGADTQYF